These 23 T cell receptor beta chains share one sample of origin, sequenced in a study of cytomegalovirus exposure and HLA in healthy donors. Assay used: immunoSEQ multiplex PCR; TCRdb lists only in-frame clones, some missing. The sample has roughly 130,000 clones, around nine tenths seen once; the top ten hold approximately 1.5%. Sequenced input: PBMCs. All receptors come from a young man in good health and CMV-seronegative.

V and J are TRBV5-6 and TRBJ2-1, with a possible D match to TRBD2 (6 bases). The V and J ends lost 0 bases and 4 bases respectively, with 17 bases between them. CDR3 length equals 17 residues. Germline values: CDR1 SGHDT, CDR2 YYEEEE. The CDR3 spells CASSLGGADYLYNEQFF. CDR3 DNA: TGTGCCAGCAGCTTGGGCGGAGCGGACTATCTGTACAATGAGCAGTTCTTC.

This sequence joins TRBV6-5 and TRBJ2-1; weak D call: TRBD2 (6 bases). The V end lost 6 bases, the J end lost 4 bases, and 13 bases lay between the germline ends. The germline gives CDR1 MNHEY, CDR2 SVGAGI. The CDR3 consists of 14 residues. The CDR3 DNA sequence: TGTGCCAGCAGGACCGGGACTCCTTACAATGAGCAGTTCTTC. Encoded protein: CASRTGTPYNEQFF.

In regard to this clone: An end of the junction does not agree with germline; a read error may underlie this. The rearrangement uses TRBV4-1 and TRBJ1-5; a weak D match, TRBD1 (5 bases). The CDR3 runs 16 residues. Germline V gene sequence: CDR1 MGHRA, CDR2 YSYEKL. This CDR3 is CASSQDNDRSIQPQHF. In DNA form, the CDR3 reads TGCGCCAGCAGCCAAGATAACGACAGAAGCATTCAGCCCCAGCATTTT.

The chain joins TRBV7-2 to TRBJ2-1, with 7 bases that match TRBD2. This CDR3 comprises 16 residues. J gave up 0 bases and V 4 bases, and 6 bases lay outside the gene matches. CDR1 and CDR2 (germline): SGHTA, FQGNSA. CDR3 DNA sequence: TGTGCCAGCAGCTGGGGAGGGATTAACTCCTACAATGAGCAGTTCTTC. It codes for CASSWGGINSYNEQFF.

In this sample, this clone turned up once. This chain uses TRBV7-2 with TRBJ1-6; tentatively, D is TRBD1 (5 bases). CDR1 and CDR2 from the germline V gene are SGHTA and FQGNSA. The germline V and J ends were trimmed by 6 bases and 3 bases, with 9 bases remaining between them. The CDR3 sequence is 14 residues long. This CDR3 is CASRDSSYNSPLHF. CDR3 nucleotides: TGTGCCAGCAGAGACAGCAGCTATAATTCACCCCTCCACTTT. The full variable domain, its missing parts supplied by reference TRBV7-2 and TRBJ1-6, is GAGVSQSPSNKVTEKGKDVELRCDPISGHTALYWYRQSLGQGLEFLIYFQGNSAPDKSGLPSDRFSAERTGGSVSTLTIQRTQQEDSAVYLCASRDSSYNSPLHFGNGTRLTVT.

V gene TRBV7-9 combines with J gene TRBJ2-1; 14 nucleotides agree with TRBD2. The CDR3 runs to 17 residues. Unmatched junction bases numbered 9, after V lost 5 bases and J lost 6 bases. Germline CDR1 SEHNR, CDR2 FQNEAQ (reference sequence). The CDR3 here is CASSRRLAGGTINEQFF. The CDR3 bases are TGTGCCAGCAGCCGCCGACTAGCGGGAGGGACCATCAATGAGCAGTTCTTC.

The V call is TRBV6-5, the J call TRBJ2-7; weak D call: TRBD1 (5 bases). Germline V CDR1 and CDR2: MNHEY, SVGAGI. The CDR3 length is 14 residues. V lost 4 bases and J 0 bases, leaving 10 bases between the germline ends. CDR3 nucleotides: TGTGCCAGCAGTTTGGACACGGTCTCCTACGAGCAGTACTTC. Translation: CASSLDTVSYEQYF.

The chain links TRBV13 to TRBJ1-2; D gene ambiguous. Deletions cut 5 bases from V and 4 bases from J, with 14 bases between. Germline V lookup: CDR1 PRHDT, CDR2 FYEKMQ (reference sequence). The CDR3 spans 14 residues. CDR3 region: CASSGLGEIYGYTF. The DNA for the CDR3 is TGTGCCAGCAGCGGCCTCGGGGAGATCTATGGCTACACCTTC.

J is TRBJ1-2 and V is TRBV4-1; 9 nucleotides match TRBD1. Germline lookup yields CDR1 MGHRA and CDR2 YSYEKL. With V trimmed by 1 base and J by 4 bases, 4 bases remained unmatched. This CDR3 region has 15 residues. CDR3 DNA: TGCGCCAGCAGCCAAGTAGTGGGACAGGGCTATGGCTACACCTTC. This encodes CASSQVVGQGYGYTF.

V usage is TRBV7-6 and J usage is TRBJ2-2, with 13 nucleotides matching TRBD2. This CDR3 comprises 17 residues. The germline V gene has CDR1 SGHVS and CDR2 FNYEAQ. Trimming removed 5 bases from V and 4 bases from J; junction bases left unmatched: 7. CDR3 in DNA: TGTGCCAGCAGCAAACTAGCGGGAGGGCCGTTCACCGGGGAGCTGTTTTTT. Residues: CASSKLAGGPFTGELFF.

V gene TRBV7-6 combines with J gene TRBJ2-3; the match to TRBD1 covers 10 bases. Germline trimming cut 3 bases from V and 2 bases from J; bases unmatched to any gene: 5. The germline V gene encodes CDR1 SGHVS and CDR2 FNYEAQ. The CDR3 contains 16 residues. The CDR3 reads CASSFLTGGYTDTQYF. CDR3 DNA sequence: TGTGCCAGCAGCTTCTTGACAGGGGGCTACACAGATACGCAGTATTTT.

This CDR3 is CASSLATGILENIQYF. CDR3 nucleotide sequence: TGCGCCAGCAGCTTGGCGACAGGGATCTTGGAAAACATTCAGTACTTC. The V gene is TRBV5-1, the J gene TRBJ2-4, with TRBD1 identical over 7 bases. Per germline, CDR1 SGHRS and CDR2 YFSETQ. Losses at the gene ends were 0 bases for V and 5 bases for J; bases not matched to a gene: 8. CDR3 length: 16 residues.

The rearrangement links TRBV30 to TRBJ2-3, with 8 bases fitting TRBD2. CDR3 size: 15 residues. In germline, CDR1 is GTSNPN, CDR2 SVGIG (reference sequence). The junction had 12 bases not matched to a gene; V was cut back by 4 bases and J by 6 bases. The CDR3 here is CAWTYGTSKSDTQYF. CDR3 DNA sequence: TGTGCCTGGACTTACGGGACTAGTAAATCGGATACGCAGTATTTT.

The chain is built from TRBV29-1 and TRBJ2-3; TRBD2 might be the D (6 bases). V lost 2 bases and J lost 4, with 10 bases in between. Germline V gene lookup returns CDR1 SQVTM and CDR2 ANQGSEA. CDR3 size: 13 residues. The CDR3 here is CSVEPGVADTQYF. CDR3 nucleotides: TGCAGCGTTGAACCGGGGGTCGCAGATACGCAGTATTTT.

On this clone itself: One end of the junction is discordant with germline, which a read error may explain. The chain recombines TRBV30 with TRBJ2-2; 9 bases map to TRBD1. The CDR3 loop spans 15 amino acids. Germline assignment: CDR1 GTSNPN and CDR2 SVGIG (reference sequence). The CDR3 bases are TGTGTCTGGAGGACAGGGGAAAGGGACACCGGGGAGCTGTTTTTT. This sequence encodes CVWRTGERDTGELFF.

V usage is TRBV19 and J usage is TRBJ1-3, with unresolved D. Trimming left V 6 bases short and J 0 bases short, with 12 bases between. CDR3 size: 15 residues. CDR1 LNHDA and CDR2 SQIVND come from the germline V gene (reference sequence). The CDR3 nucleotides read TGTGCCAGTAGCCCTACAGTTCTCTCTGGAAACACCATATATTTT. Its protein is CASSPTVLSGNTIYF.

The chain employs TRBV15 and TRBJ2-7, with TRBD2 identical over 10 bases. V was clipped by 5 bases and J by 6 bases; unmatched bases: 13. Germline-derived CDR1 and CDR2 are LNHNV and YYDKDF (reference sequence). This CDR3 comprises 16 residues. CDR3 region: CATSFGVGTSVSEQYF. CDR3 coding DNA: TGTGCCACCAGCTTCGGAGTTGGGACTAGCGTATCCGAGCAGTACTTC.

The V gene is TRBV5-1, the J gene TRBJ2-7; the match to TRBD1 covers 9 bases. Germline trimming cut 4 bases from V and 3 bases from J; bases unmatched to any gene: 5. The germline V gene has CDR1 SGHRS and CDR2 YFSETQ. The CDR3 totals 14 residues. Written as DNA, the CDR3 is TGCGCCAGCAGCCTACAGGGGGCGATCTACGAGCAGTACTTC. This encodes CASSLQGAIYEQYF.

The rearrangement uses TRBV4-3 and TRBJ1-4; 8 bases agree with TRBD1. This CDR3 is built from 16 residues. In germline, CDR1 is LGHNA, CDR2 YSLEER. Unmatched junction bases numbered 11, after V lost 4 bases and J lost 7 bases. The CDR3 loop reads CASSLWRGTGTEKLFF. The CDR3 DNA is TGCGCCAGCAGCCTCTGGCGCGGGACAGGAACTGAAAAACTGTTTTTT.

The chain is built from TRBV18 and TRBJ2-1; 9 nucleotides align to TRBD1. The V and J ends lost 2 bases and 4 bases, in that order; junction bases with no gene match: 6. Germline V gene data show CDR1 as KGHSH and CDR2 as LQKENI. This CDR3 contains 16 residues. The CDR3 reads CASSPSAGTGYNEQFF. CDR3 nucleotides: TGTGCCAGCTCACCATCTGCCGGGACAGGGTACAATGAGCAGTTCTTC. The full variable domain, completed using reference TRBV18 and TRBJ2-1, is NAGVMQNPRHLVRRRGQEARLRCSPMKGHSHVYWYRQLPEEGLKFMVYLQKENIIDESGMPKERFSAEFPKEGPSILRIQQVVRGDSAAYFCASSPSAGTGYNEQFFGPGTRLTVL.

The chain is built from TRBV13 and TRBJ1-1; TRBD1 might be the D (6 bases). This CDR3 spans 14 amino acids. Germline lookup yields CDR1 PRHDT and CDR2 FYEKMQ (reference sequence). Trimming left V 3 bases short and J 5 bases short, with 13 bases between. The CDR3 coding sequence is TGTGCCAGCAGCTTCGAGGGAGGGGGGACTGAAGCTTTCTTT. It specifies CASSFEGGGTEAFF.

The V and J genes are TRBV19 and TRBJ1-5; 7 bases agree with TRBD1. This CDR3 has 15 residues. The V and J ends lost 7 bases and 3 bases, in that order; junction bases with no gene match: 9. Germline-derived CDR1 and CDR2 are LNHDA and SQIVND (reference sequence). Here the CDR3 reads CASIGDSWSNQPQHF. The CDR3 DNA reads as TGTGCCAGTATTGGGGACAGTTGGTCCAATCAGCCCCAGCATTTT.

This chain links TRBV15 with TRBJ2-5; 7 positions match TRBD2. CDR3 length: 14 amino acids. V gave up 3 bases and J gave up 9 bases; unmatched junction bases: 10. The V gene's germline CDR1 is LNHNV and CDR2 YYDKDF (reference sequence). The CDR3 here is CATSSAGDIGAQYF. The DNA for the CDR3 is TGTGCCACCAGCAGCGCGGGGGATATAGGGGCCCAGTACTTC.